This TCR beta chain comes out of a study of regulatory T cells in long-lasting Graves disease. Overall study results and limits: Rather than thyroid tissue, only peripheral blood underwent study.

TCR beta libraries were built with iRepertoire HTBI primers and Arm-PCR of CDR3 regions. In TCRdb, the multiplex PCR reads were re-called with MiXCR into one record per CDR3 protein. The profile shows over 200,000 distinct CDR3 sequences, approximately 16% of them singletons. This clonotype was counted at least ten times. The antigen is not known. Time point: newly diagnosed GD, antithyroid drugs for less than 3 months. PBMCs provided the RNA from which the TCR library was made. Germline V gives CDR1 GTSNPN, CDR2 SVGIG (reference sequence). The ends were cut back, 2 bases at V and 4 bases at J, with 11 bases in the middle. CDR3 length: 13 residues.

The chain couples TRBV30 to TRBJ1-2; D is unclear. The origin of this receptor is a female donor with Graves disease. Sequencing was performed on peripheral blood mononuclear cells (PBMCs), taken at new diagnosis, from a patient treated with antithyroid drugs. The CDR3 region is CAWSPQGGYGYTF. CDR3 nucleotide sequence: TGTGCCTGGAGTCCTCAAGGCGGCTATGGCTACACCTTC.